This T cell receptor beta chain was sequenced for a study of resident and recirculating memory T cells in vitiligo. The table came from immunoSEQ multiplex PCR; TCRdb's copy has only in-frame clones and leaves some out. The table has tens of thousands of clones, roughly nine tenths seen once. This TCR came from a male donor with vitiligo. Sequenced input: blood.

DNA of the CDR3: TGTGCCAGCAGCTTGGAGAGGAGAGTCTCTGGAAACACCATATATTTT. Protein: CASSLERRVSGNTIYF. The V and J genes are TRBV5-5 and TRBJ1-3; the D is unclear. With 0 bases removed from V and 0 bases from J, the gap between germline ends came to 10 bases. This CDR3 spans 16 amino acids. Looked up from germline, CDR1 is SGHKS and CDR2 is YYEKEE (reference sequence). The whole variable domain, remainder taken from reference TRBV5-5 and TRBJ1-3, is DAGVTQSPTHLIKTRGQQVTLRCSPISGHKSVSWYQQVLGQGPQFIFQYYEKEERGRGNFPDRFSARQFPNYSSELNVNALLLGDSALYLCASSLERRVSGNTIYFGEGSWLTVV.